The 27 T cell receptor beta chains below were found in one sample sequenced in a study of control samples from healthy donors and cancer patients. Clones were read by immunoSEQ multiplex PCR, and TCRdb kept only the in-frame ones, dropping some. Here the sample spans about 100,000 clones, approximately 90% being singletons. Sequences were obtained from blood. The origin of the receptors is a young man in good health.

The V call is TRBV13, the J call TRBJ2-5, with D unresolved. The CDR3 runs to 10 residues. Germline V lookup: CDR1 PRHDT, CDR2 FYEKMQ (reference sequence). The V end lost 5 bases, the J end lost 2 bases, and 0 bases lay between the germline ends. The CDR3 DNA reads TGTGCCAGCAGCCAAGAGACCCAGTACTTC. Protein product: CASSQETQYF.

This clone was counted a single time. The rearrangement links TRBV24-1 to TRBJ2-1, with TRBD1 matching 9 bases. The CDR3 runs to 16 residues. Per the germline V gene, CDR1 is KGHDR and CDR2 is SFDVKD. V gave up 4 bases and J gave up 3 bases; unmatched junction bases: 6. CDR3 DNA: TGTGCCACCAGTGACTATACAGGGGGCTTCTACAATGAGCAGTTCTTC. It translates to CATSDYTGGFYNEQFF.

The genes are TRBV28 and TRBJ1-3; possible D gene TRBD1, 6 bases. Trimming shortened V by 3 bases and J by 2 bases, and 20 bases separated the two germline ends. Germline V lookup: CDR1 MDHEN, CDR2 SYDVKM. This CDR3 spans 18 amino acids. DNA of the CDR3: TGTGCCAGCAGTTTCTTTTCTGTAAGAGGGACACCTGGAAACACCATATATTTT. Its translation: CASSFFSVRGTPGNTIYF.

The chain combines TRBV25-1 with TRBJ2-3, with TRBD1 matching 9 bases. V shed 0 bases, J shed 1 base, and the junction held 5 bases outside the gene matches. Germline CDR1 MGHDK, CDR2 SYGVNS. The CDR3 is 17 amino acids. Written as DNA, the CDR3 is TGTGCCAGCAGTGAATACTTTTGGGACAGGGGCACAGATACGCAGTATTTT. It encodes CASSEYFWDRGTDTQYF.

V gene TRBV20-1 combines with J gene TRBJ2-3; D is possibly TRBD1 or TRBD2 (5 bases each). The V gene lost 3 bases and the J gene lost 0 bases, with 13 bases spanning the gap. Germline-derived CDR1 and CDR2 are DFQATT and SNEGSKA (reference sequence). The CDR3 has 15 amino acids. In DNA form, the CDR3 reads TGCAGTGCTAGTTCCCTCGGGGCTAGCACAGATACGCAGTATTTT. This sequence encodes CSASSLGASTDTQYF.

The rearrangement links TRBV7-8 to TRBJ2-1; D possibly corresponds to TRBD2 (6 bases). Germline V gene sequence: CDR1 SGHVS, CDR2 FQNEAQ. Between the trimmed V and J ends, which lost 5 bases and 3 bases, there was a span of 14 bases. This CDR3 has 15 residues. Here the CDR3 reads CASSQTTRNYNEQFF. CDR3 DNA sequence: TGTGCCAGCAGCCAAACGACTAGGAACTACAATGAGCAGTTCTTC.

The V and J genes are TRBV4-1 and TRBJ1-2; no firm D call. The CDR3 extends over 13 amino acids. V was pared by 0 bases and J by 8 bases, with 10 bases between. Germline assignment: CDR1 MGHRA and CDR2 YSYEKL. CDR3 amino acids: CASSQDQVRGYTF. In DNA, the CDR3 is TGCGCCAGCAGCCAAGACCAAGTGAGGGGCTACACCTTC.

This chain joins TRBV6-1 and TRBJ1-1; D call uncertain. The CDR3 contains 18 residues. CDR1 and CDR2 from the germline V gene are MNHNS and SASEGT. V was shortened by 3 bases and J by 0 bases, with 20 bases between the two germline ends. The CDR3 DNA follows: TGTGCCAGCAGTGACCACGGTTGGAGATCCTCTTTGAACACTGAAGCTTTCTTT. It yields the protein CASSDHGWRSSLNTEAFF.

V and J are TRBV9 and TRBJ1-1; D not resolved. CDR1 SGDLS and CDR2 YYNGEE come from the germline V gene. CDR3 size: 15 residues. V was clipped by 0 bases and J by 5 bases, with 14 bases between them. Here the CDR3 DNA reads TGTGCCAGCAGCGTAGTGGATGCAGGAGGGACTGAAGCTTTCTTT. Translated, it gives CASSVVDAGGTEAFF.

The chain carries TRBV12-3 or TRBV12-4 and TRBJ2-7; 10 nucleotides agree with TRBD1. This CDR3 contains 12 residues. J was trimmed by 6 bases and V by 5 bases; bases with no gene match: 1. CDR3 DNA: TGTGCCAGCAGTCGGGACAGGGGCGAGCAGTACGTC. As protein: CASSRDRGEQYV.

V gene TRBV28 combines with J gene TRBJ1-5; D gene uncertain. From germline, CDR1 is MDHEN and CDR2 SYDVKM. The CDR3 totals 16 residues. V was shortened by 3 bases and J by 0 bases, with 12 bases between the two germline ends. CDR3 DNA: TGTGCCAGCAGTTTTCCCGGCTCCTATAGCAATCAGCCCCAGCATTTT. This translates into CASSFPGSYSNQPQHF. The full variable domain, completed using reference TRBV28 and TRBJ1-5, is DVKVTQSSRYLVKRTGEKVFLECVQDMDHENMFWYRQDPGLGLRLIYFSYDVKMKEKGDIPEGYSVSREKKERFSLILESASTNQTSMYLCASSFPGSYSNQPQHFGDGTRLSIL.

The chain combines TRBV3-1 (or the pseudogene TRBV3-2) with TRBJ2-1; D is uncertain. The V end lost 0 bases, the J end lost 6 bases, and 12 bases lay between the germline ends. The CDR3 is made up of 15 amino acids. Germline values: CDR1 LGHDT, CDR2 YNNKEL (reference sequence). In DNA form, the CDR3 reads TGTGCCAGCAGCCAAGACCTCGTTTCGCCCAATGAGCAGTTCTTC. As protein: CASSQDLVSPNEQFF.

The CDR3 loop reads CATSGHRGPDTEAFF. CDR3 coding DNA: TGTGCCACCAGCGGCCACAGGGGGCCTGACACTGAAGCTTTCTTT. The genes are TRBV15 and TRBJ1-1; 9 positions match TRBD1. The J segment lost 3 bases and the V segment lost 5 bases, leaving 7 bases of the junction unmatched. Germline V gene data show CDR1 as LNHNV and CDR2 as YYDKDF (reference sequence). This CDR3 has 15 residues.

CDR3 region: CASSQVTSPHETQYF. The CDR3 nucleotides are TGTGCCAGCAGCCAAGTAACTAGCCCTCACGAGACCCAGTACTTC. This chain links TRBV3-1 (or the pseudogene TRBV3-2) with TRBJ2-5; D perhaps matches TRBD2 (6 bases). CDR3 length: 15 residues. Germline CDR1 reads LGHDT; CDR2 reads YNNKEL (reference sequence). V was cut by 1 base and J by 5 bases, with 14 bases left in between.

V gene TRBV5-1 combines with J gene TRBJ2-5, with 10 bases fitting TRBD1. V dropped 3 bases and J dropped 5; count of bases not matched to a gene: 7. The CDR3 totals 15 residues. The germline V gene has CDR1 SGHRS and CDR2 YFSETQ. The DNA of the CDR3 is TGCGCCAGCAGCTCGACAGGGGGCGCGGGGGAGACCCAGTACTTC. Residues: CASSSTGGAGETQYF.

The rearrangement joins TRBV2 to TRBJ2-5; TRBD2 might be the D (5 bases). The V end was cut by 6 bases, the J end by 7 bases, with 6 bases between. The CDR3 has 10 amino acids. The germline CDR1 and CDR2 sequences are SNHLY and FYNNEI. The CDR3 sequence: CASRGGTQYF. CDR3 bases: TGTGCCAGCAGAGGAGGGACCCAGTACTTC.

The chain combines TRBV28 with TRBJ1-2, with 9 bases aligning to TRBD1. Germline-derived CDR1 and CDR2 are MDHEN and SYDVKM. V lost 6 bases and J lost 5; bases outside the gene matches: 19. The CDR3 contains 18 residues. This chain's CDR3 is CASSTTGGSLQHWYGYTF. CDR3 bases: TGTGCCAGCAGCACCACAGGGGGCTCCCTCCAGCATTGGTATGGCTACACCTTC.

In DNA, the CDR3 is TGTGCCAGCAGCCTCCGGGACAGAAGTAATTCACCCCTCCACTTT. This encodes CASSLRDRSNSPLHF. The genes are TRBV3-1 (or the pseudogene TRBV3-2) and TRBJ1-6; 7 bases are shared with TRBD1. The CDR3 has 15 residues. The V segment lost 4 bases and the J segment 6 bases; nucleotides outside the gene matches: 6. Germline V gene lookup returns CDR1 LGHDT and CDR2 YNNKEL (reference sequence).

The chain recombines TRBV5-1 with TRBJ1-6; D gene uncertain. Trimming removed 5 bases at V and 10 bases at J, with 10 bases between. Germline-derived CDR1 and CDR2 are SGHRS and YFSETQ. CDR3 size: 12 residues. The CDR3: CASRLEGSPLHF. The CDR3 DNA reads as TGCGCCAGCAGGCTTGAGGGCTCACCCCTCCACTTT.

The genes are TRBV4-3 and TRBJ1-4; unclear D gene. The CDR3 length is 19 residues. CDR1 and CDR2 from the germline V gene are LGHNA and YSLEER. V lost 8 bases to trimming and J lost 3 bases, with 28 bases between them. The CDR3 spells CASQPTLTSRPAPNEKLFF. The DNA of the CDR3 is TGCGCCAGCCAACCCACTCTTACTTCGAGACCCGCACCTAATGAAAAACTGTTTTTT.

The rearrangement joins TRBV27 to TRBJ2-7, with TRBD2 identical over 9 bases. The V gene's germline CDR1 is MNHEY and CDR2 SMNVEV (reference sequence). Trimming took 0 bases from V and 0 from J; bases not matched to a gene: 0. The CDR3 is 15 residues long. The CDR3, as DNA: TGTGCCAGCAGTTTATCACTAGCGGGCTCCTACGAGCAGTACTTC. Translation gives CASSLSLAGSYEQYF.

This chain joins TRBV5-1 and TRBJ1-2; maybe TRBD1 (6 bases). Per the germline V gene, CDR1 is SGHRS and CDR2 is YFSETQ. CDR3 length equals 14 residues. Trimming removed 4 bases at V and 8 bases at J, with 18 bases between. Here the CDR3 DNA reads TGCGCCAGCAGCCCCCGAGACAGGTCTGAAGGCTACACCTTC. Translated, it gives CASSPRDRSEGYTF.

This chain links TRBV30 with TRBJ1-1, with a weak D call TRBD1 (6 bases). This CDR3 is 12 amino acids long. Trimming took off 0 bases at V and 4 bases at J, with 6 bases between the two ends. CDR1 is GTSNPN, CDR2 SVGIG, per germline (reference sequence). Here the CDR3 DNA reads TGTGCCTGGAGTGTAGGGGGCACTGAAGCTTTCTTT. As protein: CAWSVGGTEAFF.

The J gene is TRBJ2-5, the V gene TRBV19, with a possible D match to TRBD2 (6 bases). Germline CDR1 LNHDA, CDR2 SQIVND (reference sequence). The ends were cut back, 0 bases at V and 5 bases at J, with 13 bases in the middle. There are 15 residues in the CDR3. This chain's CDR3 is CASSIDRGDSETQYF. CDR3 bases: TGTGCCAGTAGTATAGATCGCGGGGACTCGGAGACCCAGTACTTC.

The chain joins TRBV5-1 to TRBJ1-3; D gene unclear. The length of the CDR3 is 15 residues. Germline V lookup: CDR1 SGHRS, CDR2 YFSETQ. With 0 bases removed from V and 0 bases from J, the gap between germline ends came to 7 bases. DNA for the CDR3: TGCGCCAGCAGCTTGGGACACCTCTCTGGAAACACCATATATTTT. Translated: CASSLGHLSGNTIYF. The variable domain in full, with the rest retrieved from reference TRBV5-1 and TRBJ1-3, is KAGVTQTPRYLIKTRGQQVTLSCSPISGHRSVSWYQQTPGQGLQFLFEYFSETQRNKGNFPGRFSGRQFSNSRSEMNVSTLELGDSALYLCASSLGHLSGNTIYFGEGSWLTVV.

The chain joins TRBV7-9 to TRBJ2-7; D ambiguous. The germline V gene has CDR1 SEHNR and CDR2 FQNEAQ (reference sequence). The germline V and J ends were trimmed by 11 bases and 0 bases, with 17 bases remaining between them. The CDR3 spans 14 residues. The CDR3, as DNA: TGTGCCTTCCGGCCTTTGGAAAACTCCTACGAGCAGTACTTC. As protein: CAFRPLENSYEQYF.

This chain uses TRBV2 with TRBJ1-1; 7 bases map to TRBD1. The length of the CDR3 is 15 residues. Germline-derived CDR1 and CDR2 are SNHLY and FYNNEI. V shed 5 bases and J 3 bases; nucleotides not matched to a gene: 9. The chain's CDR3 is CASSPSDRIDTEAFF. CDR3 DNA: TGTGCCAGCAGTCCCTCGGACAGGATTGACACTGAAGCTTTCTTT.